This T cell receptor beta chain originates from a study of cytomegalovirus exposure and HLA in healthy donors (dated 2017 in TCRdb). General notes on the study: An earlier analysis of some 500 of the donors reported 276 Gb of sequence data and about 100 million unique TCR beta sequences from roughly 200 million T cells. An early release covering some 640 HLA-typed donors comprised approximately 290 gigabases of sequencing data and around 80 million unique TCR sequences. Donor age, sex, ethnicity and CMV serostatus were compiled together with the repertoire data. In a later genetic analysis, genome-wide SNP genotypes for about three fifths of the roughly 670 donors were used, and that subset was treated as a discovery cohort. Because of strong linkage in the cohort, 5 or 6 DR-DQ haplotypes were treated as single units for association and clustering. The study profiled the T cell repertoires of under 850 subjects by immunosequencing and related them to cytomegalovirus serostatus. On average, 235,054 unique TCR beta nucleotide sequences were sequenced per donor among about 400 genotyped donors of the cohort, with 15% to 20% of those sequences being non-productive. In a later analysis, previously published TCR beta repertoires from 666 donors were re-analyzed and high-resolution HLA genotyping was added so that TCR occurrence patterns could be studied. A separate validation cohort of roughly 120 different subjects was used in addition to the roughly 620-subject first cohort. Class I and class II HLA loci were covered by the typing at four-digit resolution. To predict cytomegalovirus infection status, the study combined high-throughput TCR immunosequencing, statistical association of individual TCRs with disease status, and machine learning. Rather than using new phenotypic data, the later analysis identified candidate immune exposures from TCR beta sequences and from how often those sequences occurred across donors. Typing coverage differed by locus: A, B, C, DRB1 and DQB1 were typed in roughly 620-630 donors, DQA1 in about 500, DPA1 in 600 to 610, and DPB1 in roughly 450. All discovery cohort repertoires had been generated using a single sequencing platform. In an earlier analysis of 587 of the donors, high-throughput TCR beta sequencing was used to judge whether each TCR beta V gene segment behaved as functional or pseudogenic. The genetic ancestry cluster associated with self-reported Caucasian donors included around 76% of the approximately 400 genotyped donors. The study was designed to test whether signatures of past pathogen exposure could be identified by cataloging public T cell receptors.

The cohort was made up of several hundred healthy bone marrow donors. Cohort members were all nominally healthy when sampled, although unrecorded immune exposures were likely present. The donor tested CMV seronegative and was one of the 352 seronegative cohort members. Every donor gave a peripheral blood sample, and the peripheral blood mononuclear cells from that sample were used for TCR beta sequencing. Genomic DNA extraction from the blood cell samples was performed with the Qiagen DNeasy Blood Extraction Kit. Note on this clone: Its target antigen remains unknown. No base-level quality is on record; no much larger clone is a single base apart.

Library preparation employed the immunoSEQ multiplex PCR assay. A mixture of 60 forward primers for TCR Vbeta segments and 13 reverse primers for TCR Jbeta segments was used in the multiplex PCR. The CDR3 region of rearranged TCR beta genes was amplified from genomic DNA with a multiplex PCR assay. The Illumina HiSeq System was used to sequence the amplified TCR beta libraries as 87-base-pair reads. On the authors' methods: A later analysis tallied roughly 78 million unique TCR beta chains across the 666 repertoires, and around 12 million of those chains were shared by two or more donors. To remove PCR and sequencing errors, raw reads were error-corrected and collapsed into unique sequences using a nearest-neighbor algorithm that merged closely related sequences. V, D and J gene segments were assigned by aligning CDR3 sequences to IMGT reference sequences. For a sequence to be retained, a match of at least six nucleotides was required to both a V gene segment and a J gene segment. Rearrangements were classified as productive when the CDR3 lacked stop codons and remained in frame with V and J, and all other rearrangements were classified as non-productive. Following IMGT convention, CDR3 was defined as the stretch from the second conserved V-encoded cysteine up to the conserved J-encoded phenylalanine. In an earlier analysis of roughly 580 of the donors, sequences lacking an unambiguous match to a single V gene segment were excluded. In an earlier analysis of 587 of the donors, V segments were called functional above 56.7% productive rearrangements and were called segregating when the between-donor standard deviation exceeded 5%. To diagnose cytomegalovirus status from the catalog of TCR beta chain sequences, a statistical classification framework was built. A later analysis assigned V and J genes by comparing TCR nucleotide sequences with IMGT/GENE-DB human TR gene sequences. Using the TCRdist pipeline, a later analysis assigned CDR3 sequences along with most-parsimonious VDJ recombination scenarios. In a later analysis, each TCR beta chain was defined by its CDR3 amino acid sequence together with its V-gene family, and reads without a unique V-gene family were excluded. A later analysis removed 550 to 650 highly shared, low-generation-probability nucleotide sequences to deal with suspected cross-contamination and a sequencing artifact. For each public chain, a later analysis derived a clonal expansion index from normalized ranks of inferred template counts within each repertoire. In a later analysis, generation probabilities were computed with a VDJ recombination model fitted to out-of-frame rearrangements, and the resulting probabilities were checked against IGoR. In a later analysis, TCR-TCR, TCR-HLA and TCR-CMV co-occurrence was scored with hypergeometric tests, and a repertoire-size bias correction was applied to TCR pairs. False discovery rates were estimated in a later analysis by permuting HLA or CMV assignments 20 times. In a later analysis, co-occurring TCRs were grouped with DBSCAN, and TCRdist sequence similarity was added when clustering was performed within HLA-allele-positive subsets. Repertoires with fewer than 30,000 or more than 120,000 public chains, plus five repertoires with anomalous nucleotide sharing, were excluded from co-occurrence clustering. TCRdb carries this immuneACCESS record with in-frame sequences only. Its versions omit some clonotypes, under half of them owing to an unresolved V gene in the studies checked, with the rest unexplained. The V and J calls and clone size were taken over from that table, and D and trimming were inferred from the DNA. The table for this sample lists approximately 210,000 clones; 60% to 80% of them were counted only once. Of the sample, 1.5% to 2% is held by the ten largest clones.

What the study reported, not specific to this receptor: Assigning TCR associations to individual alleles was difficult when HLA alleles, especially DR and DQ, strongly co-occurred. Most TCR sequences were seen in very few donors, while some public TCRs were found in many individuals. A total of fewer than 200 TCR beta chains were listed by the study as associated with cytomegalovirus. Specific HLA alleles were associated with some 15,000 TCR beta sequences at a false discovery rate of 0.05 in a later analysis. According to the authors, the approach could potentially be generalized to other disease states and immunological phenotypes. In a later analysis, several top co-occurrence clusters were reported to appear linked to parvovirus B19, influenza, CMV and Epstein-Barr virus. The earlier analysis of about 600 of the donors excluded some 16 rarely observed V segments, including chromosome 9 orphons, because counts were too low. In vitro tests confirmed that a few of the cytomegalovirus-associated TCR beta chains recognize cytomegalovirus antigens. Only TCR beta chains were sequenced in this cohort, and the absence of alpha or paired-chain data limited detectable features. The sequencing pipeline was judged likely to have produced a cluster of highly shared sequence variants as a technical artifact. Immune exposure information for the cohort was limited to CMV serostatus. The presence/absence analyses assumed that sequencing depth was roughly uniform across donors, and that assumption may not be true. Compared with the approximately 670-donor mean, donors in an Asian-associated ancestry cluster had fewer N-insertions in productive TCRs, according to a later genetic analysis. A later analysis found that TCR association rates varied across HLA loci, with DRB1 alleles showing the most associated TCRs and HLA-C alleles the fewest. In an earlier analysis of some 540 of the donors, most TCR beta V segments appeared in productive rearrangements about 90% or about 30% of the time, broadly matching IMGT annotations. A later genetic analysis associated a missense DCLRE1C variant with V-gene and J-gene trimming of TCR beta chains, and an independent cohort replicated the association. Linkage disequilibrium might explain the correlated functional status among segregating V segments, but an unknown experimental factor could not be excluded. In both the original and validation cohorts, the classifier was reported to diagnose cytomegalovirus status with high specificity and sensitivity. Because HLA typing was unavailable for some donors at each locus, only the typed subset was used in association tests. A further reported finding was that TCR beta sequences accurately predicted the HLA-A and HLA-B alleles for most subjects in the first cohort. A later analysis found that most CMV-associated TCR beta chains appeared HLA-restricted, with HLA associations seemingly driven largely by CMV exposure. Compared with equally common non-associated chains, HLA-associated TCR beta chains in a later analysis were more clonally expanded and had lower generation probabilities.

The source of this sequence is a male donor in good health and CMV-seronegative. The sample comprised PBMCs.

The nucleotides read TGTGCCAGCAGTTACTCGACTAGCGGGGGGCCCTACGAGCAGTACTTC. This encodes CASSYSTSGGPYEQYF. The chain is assembled from TRBV6-6 and TRBJ2-7, with 13 bases in between that match TRBD2. Inclusive of the bounding cysteine and phenylalanine, the CDR3 is 16 residues long. Of the read, only the CDR3 DNA is kept; its 48 bases are in frame from base 1. CDR1 and CDR2, per the germline V gene (reference sequence), are MNHNY and SVGAGI. V is pruned by 0 bases and J by 2 bases, leaving 1 base of the junction without a gene match.